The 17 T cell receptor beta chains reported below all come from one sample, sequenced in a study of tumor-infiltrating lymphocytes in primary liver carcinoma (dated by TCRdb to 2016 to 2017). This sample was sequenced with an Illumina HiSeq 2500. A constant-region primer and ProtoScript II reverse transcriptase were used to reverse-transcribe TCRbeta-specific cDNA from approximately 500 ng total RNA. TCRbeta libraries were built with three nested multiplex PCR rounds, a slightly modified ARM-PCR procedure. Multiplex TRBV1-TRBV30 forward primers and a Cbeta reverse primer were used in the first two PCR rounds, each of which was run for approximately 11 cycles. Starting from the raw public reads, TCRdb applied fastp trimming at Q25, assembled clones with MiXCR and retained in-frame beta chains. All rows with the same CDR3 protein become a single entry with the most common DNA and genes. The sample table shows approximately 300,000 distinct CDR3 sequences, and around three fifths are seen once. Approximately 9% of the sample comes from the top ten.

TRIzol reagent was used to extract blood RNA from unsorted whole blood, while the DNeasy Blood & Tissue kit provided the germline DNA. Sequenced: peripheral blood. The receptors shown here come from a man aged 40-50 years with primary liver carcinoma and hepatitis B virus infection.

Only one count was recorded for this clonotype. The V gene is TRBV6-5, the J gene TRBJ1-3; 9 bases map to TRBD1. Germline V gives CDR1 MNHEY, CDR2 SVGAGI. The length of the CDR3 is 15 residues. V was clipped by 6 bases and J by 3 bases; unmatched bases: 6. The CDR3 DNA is TGTGCCAGCAGAACCAGGACAGGGGTTGGAAACACCATATATTTT. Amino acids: CASRTRTGVGNTIYF.

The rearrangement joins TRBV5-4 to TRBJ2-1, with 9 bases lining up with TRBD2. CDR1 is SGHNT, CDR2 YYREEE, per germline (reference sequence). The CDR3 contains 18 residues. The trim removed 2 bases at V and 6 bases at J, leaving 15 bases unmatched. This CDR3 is CASSFGVGLAGTLNEQFF. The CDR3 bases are TGTGCCAGCAGCTTTGGAGTGGGGCTAGCGGGAACTCTCAATGAGCAGTTCTTC.

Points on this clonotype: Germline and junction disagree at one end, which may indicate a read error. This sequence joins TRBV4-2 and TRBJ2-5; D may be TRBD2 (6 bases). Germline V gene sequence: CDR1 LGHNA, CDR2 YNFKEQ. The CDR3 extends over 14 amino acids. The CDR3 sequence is CASGREKGGETQYF. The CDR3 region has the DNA TGCGCCAGCGGCCGAGAAAAGGGAGGAGAGACCCAGTACTTC.

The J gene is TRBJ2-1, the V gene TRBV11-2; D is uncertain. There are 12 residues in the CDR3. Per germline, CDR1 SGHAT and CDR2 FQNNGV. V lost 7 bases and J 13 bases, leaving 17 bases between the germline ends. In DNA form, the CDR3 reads TGTGCCAGCACCCGAGGCTACAGTGATCAGTTCTTC. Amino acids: CASTRGYSDQFF.

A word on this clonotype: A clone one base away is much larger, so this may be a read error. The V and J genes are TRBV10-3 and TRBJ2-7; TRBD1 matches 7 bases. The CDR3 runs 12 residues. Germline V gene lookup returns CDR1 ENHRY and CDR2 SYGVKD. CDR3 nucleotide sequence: TGTGGCACCTCCGGGACAGACTACGAGCAGTACTTC. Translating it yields CGTSGTDYEQYF.

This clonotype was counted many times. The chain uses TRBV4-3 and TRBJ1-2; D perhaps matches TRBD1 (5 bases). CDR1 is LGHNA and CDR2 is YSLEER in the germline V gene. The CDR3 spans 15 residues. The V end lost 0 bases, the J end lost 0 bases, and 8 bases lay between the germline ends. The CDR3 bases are TGCGCCAGCAGCCAAGACCCGGGGCCTAACTATGGCTACACCTTC. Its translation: CASSQDPGPNYGYTF.

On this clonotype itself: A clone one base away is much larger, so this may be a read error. CDR3 sequence reads: CASSYSGTLNTEALF. The CDR3 bases are TGTGCCAGCAGTTACTCGGGGACATTGAACACTGAAGCTCTCTTT. The chain couples TRBV6-5 to TRBJ1-1; D possibly corresponds to TRBD1 (6 bases). Germline V lookup: CDR1 MNHEY, CDR2 SVGAGI. This CDR3 contains 15 residues.

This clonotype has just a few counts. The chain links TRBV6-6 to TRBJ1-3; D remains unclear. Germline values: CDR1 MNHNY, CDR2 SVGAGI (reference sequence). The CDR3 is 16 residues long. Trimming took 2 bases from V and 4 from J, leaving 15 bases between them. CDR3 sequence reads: CASSYGGNEAGNTIYF. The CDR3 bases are TGTGCCAGCAGTTACGGAGGGAATGAGGCCGGAAACACCATATATTTT.

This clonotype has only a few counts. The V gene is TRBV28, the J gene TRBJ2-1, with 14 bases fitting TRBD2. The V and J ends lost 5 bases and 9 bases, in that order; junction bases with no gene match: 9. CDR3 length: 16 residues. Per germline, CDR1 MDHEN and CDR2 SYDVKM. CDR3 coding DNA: TGTGCCAGCAGTGGAGGACTAGCGGGAGGCTTGAGTGAGCAGTTCTTC. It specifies CASSGGLAGGLSEQFF.

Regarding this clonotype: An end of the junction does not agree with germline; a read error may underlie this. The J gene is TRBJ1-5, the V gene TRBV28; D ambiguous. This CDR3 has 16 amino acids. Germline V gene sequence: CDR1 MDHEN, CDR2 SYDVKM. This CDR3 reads CANSLFRGSSNQPQHF. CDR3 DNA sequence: TGTGCCAACAGTTTATTCCGGGGTAGTAGCAATCAGCCCCAGCATTTT.

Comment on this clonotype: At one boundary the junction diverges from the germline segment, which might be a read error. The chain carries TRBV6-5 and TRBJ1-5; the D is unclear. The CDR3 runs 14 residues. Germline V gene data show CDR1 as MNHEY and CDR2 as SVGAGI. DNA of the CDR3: TGTGCCAGCAGTTACAGTGAAAGCAATCAGCCCCAACATTTT. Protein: CASSYSESNQPQHF.

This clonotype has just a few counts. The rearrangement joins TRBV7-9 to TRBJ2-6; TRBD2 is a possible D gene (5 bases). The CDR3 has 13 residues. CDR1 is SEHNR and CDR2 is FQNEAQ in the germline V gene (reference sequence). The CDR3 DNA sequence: TGTGCTTCCAGAGGGACTGGGGCCAACGTCCTGACTTTC. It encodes CASRGTGANVLTF.

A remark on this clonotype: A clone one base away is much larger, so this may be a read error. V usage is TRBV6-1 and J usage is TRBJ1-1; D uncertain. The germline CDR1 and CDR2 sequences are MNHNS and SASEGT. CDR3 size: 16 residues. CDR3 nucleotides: TGTGCCAGCAGTGAAGCGTTGCCAGCACGGAACATTGAAGCTTTCTTT. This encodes CASSEALPARNIEAFF.

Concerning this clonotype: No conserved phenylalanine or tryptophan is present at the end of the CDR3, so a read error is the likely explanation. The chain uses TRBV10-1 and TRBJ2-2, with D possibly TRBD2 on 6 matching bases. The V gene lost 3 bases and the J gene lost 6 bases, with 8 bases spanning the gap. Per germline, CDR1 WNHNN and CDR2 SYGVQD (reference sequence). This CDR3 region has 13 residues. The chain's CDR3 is CASSELAPGELFL. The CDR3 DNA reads TGCGCCAGCAGTGAACTAGCTCCCGGGGAGCTGTTTCTT.

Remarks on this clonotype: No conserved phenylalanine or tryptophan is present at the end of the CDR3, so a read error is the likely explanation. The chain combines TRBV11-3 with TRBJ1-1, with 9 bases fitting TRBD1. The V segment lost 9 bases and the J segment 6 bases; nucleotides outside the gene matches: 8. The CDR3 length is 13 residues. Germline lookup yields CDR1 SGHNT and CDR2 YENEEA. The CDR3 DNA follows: TGTGCCAGTAGCACTCGACAGGGGGCTGAAGCTTTCTGT. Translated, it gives CASSTRQGAEAFC.

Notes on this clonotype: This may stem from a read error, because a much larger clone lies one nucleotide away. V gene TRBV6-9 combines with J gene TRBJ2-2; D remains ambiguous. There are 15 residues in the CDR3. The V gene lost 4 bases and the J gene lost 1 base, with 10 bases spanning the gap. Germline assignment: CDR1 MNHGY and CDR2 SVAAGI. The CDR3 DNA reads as TGTGCCAGCAGTTGTGACGCCAGGAACACCGGGGAGCTGTTTTTT. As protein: CASSCDARNTGELFF.

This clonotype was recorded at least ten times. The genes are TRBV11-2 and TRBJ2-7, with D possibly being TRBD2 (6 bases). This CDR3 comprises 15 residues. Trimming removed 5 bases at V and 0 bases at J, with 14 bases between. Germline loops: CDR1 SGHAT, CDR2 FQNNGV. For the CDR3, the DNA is TGTGCCAGCAGCCGGGGGTCAGACACCTCCTACGAGCAGTACTTC. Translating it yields CASSRGSDTSYEQYF. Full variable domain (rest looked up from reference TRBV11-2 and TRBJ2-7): EAGVAQSPRYKIIEKRQSVAFWCNPISGHATLYWYQQILGQGPKLLIQFQNNGVVDDSQLPKDRFSAERLKGVDSTLKIQPAKLEDSAVYLCASSRGSDTSYEQYFGPGTRLTVT.